The source of this TCR beta chain is a study of cytomegalovirus exposure and HLA in healthy donors. Notes on the study in general: A later analysis linked a missense DCLRE1C variant to TCR beta V- and J-gene trimming.

Notes on this clone: Its antigen remains unknown.

60 Vbeta and 13 Jbeta primers were used in PCR. Method: immunoSEQ multiplex PCR; TCRdb's copy keeps in-frame clones and lacks some. The table has roughly 150,000 clones, around 80% seen once. The sequence was obtained from a man aged 18 to 30 in good health and CMV-seropositive. Specimen: PBMCs.

The CDR3 region has the DNA TGTGCCAGCAGCTTAGTTTCCACAGGAGACTACGAGCAGTACTTC. This codes for CASSLVSTGDYEQYF. This rearrangement joins TRBV7-2 to TRBJ2-7; possibly TRBD1 for D (5 bases). CDR3 length: 15 amino acids. Germline lookup yields CDR1 SGHTA and CDR2 FQGNSA. Trimming took 1 base from V and 3 from J, leaving 13 bases between them.